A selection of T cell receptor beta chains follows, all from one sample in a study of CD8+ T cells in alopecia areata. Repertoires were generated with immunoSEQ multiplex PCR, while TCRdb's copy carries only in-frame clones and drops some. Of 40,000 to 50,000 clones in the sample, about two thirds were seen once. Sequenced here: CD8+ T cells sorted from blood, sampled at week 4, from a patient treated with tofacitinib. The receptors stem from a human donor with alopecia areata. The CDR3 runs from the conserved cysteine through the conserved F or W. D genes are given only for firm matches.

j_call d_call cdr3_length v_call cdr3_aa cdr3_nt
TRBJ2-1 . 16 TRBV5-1 CASSFGGGRVNHEQFF TGCGCCAGCAGCTTCGGTGGAGGGCGAGTGAACCATGAGCAGTTCTTC
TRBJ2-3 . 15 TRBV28 CASTKSLSSTDTQYF TGTGCCAGCACTAAAAGCCTCTCTAGCACAGATACGCAGTATTTT
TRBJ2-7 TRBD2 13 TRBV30 CAWTSGVGYEQYF TGTGCCTGGACTAGCGGGGTCGGCTACGAGCAGTACTTC
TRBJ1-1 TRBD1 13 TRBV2 CASTDRNFAEAFF TGTGCCAGCACGGACAGGAATTTTGCTGAAGCTTTCTTT
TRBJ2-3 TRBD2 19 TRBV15 CATRTTSGGLGVFTDTQYF TGTGCCACCAGAACGACTAGCGGGGGCCTTGGGGTCTTCACAGATACGCAGTATTTT
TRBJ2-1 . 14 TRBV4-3 CASSQEADKNEQFF TGCGCCAGCAGCCAAGAGGCTGATAAAAATGAGCAGTTCTTC
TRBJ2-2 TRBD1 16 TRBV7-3 CASSPSGQVNTGELFF TGTGCCAGCAGCCCGTCGGGACAGGTGAACACCGGGGAGCTGTTTTTT
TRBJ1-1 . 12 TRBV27 CASSSGNTEAFF TGTGCCAGCAGTTCGGGGAACACTGAAGCTTTCTTT
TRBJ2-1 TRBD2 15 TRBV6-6 CASRLAGGSYNEQFF TGTGCCAGCCGCTTAGCGGGGGGGTCCTACAATGAGCAGTTCTTC
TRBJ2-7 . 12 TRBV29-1 CSVQGTFGEQYF TGCAGCGTGCAGGGAACGTTCGGCGAGCAGTACTTC